The clone carrying this T cell receptor (beta chain) has at least ten counts. Its antigen is as yet unknown. The sample originates from a study of T cell repertoires in cytomegalovirus infection. In the study overall: Both a matching HLA type and CMV infection were indicated by public TCR beta signatures.

CDR1 is LNHDA and CDR2 is SQIVND in the germline V gene (reference sequence). Trimming took off 3 bases at V and 1 base at J, with 10 bases between the two ends. The CDR3 consists of 15 residues. Using its own MiXCR run on the reads, TCRdb lists one record per CDR3 protein. The sample has fewer than 700,000 distinct CDR3 sequences, 20% to 25% seen once. Findings and caveats of the study: Totalled public TCR beta family frequency picked out people who carried CMV plus the relevant HLA.

This chain links TRBV19 with TRBJ1-5; a weak D match, TRBD1 (5 bases). Source material: CD8+ T cells from PBMCs. The source of this sequence is a human donor in good health (CMV status not recorded). Some clones in this sample may be carry-over from other donors' samples. CDR3 residues: CASSMDGDSNQPQHF. The DNA for the CDR3 is TGTGCCAGTAGTATGGACGGGGACAGCAATCAGCCCCAGCATTTT.